The 20 T cell receptor beta chains in this list originate from one sample, sequenced in a study of identical twins. TCRdb re-called the 5' RACE reads with MiXCR, one entry per CDR3 protein. The table has around 690,000 distinct CDR3 sequences, over 20% seen once; the top ten hold 4% to 5.5%. Separately, the same data were catalogued under a study of T cells expressing NK-cell markers.

The sequencing sample was made of PBMCs. The source of these receptors is a woman between 18 and 29 years old in good health.

The table lists this clonotype with a few counts. The rearrangement links TRBV7-3 to TRBJ2-3; tentatively, D is TRBD2 (6 bases). V dropped 8 bases and J dropped 2 bases, with 8 bases sitting between them. The CDR3 runs to 12 residues. Germline V CDR1 and CDR2: SGHTA, FQGTGA. The CDR3, as DNA: TGTGCCAGCGGGGGGTTCACAGATACGCAGTATTTT. It codes for CASGGFTDTQYF.

This chain connects TRBV10-3 to TRBJ2-1; D might be TRBD1 or TRBD2, each matching 5 bases. Trimming pared 6 bases from V and 6 bases from J, leaving 9 bases between. There are 12 residues in the CDR3. CDR1 and CDR2 from the germline V gene are ENHRY and SYGVKD. The CDR3 region is CAIRGTGNEQFF. CDR3 nucleotides: TGTGCCATCAGGGGGACGGGCAATGAGCAGTTCTTC.

Only a few counts were recorded for this clonotype. The chain joins TRBV12-3 or TRBV12-4 to TRBJ1-4; no reliable D call. V lost 4 bases and J 7 bases, leaving 10 bases between the germline ends. This CDR3 region has 13 residues. CDR3 sequence reads: CASSWYATEKLFF. The CDR3 bases are TGTGCCAGCAGTTGGTACGCCACTGAAAAACTGTTTTTT.

The table lists this clonotype with a few counts. The chain has TRBV20-1 and TRBJ2-3, with D maybe TRBD1 (7 bases). CDR3 length: 14 residues. The V and J ends lost 5 bases and 2 bases respectively, with 14 bases between them. The germline V gene encodes CDR1 DFQATT and CDR2 SNEGSKA (reference sequence). This CDR3 is CSAGGTANTDTQYF. DNA of the CDR3: TGCAGTGCTGGAGGGACAGCCAACACAGATACGCAGTATTTT.

The chain employs TRBV10-1 and TRBJ2-1; D might be TRBD1 or TRBD2, each matching 6 bases. The CDR3 totals 14 residues. Trimming took 9 bases from V and 7 from J, leaving 19 bases between them. Germline CDR1 reads WNHNN; CDR2 reads SYGVQD (reference sequence). The CDR3: CASSRGGYMNEQFF. CDR3 coding DNA: TGCGCCAGTAGCCGAGGGGGGTATATGAATGAGCAGTTCTTC.

The chain recombines TRBV7-2 with TRBJ2-5, with a weak D call TRBD1 (6 bases). The germline V gene has CDR1 SGHTA and CDR2 FQGNSA. CDR3 size: 15 residues. V dropped 2 bases and J dropped 4 bases, with 14 bases sitting between them. The CDR3 reads CASSLYRIGGETQYF. CDR3 bases: TGTGCCAGCAGCTTATATCGAATAGGGGGAGAGACCCAGTACTTC.

V is TRBV9 and J is TRBJ1-1; D is undetermined. V lost 3 bases and J lost 1, with 13 bases in between. Germline CDR1 is SGDLS and CDR2 is YYNGEE. The CDR3 consists of 15 residues. The CDR3 sequence is CASSETYGSNTEAFF. The CDR3 DNA reads as TGTGCCAGCAGCGAAACTTACGGATCGAACACTGAAGCTTTCTTT.

The chain is built from TRBV9 and TRBJ1-5; tentative D call: TRBD1 (5 bases). Between the trimmed V and J ends, which lost 2 bases and 1 base, there was a span of 16 bases. The CDR3 runs to 17 residues. Germline loops: CDR1 SGDLS, CDR2 YYNGEE. The CDR3 loop is CASSVGVGGNSNQPQHF. CDR3 nucleotides: TGTGCCAGCAGCGTCGGGGTTGGGGGGAACAGCAATCAGCCCCAGCATTTT.

The chain combines TRBV11-2 with TRBJ1-2; D gene ambiguous. Trimming removed 0 bases at V and 6 bases at J, with 8 bases between. This CDR3 contains 13 residues. CDR1 and CDR2 (germline): SGHAT, FQNNGV. This CDR3 is CASSLDFGDGYTF. The CDR3 DNA reads as TGTGCCAGCAGCTTAGATTTCGGGGATGGCTACACCTTC.

This chain joins TRBV6-1 and TRBJ2-5; the D gene is possibly TRBD2 (6 bases). Deletions cut 6 bases from V and 1 base from J, with 9 bases between. The CDR3 runs 13 residues. The germline V gene encodes CDR1 MNHNS and CDR2 SASEGT. Here the CDR3 reads CASSRLVQETQYF. CDR3 sequence (DNA): TGTGCCAGCAGCCGACTAGTCCAAGAGACCCAGTACTTC.

The gene calls are TRBV5-1 and TRBJ1-4, with 10 bases identical to TRBD1. The germline gives CDR1 SGHRS, CDR2 YFSETQ. The CDR3 loop spans 13 amino acids. The V segment lost 5 bases and the J segment 8 bases; nucleotides outside the gene matches: 3. The CDR3 DNA follows: TGCGCCAGCAGACCGGGACAGGGGGAAAAACTGTTTTTT. Translation: CASRPGQGEKLFF.

The V gene is TRBV2, the J gene TRBJ2-1; TRBD2 aligns across 12 bases. The CDR3 is 16 residues long. V lost 0 bases, J lost 9 bases, and 6 bases stayed unmatched. CDR1 SNHLY and CDR2 FYNNEI come from the germline V gene. The CDR3 is CASSEALLAGGIEQFF. The CDR3 DNA is TGTGCCAGCAGTGAAGCGCTGCTAGCGGGAGGGATTGAGCAGTTCTTC.

V usage is TRBV27 and J usage is TRBJ1-1; no definite D call. Germline V gives CDR1 MNHEY, CDR2 SMNVEV (reference sequence). V lost 6 bases and J 8 bases, leaving 13 bases between the germline ends. This CDR3 is built from 12 residues. CDR3 protein: CASSQLMGEAFF. Here the CDR3 DNA reads TGTGCCAGCAGCCAGCTTATGGGGGAAGCTTTCTTT.

The chain links TRBV20-1 to TRBJ2-3, with 9 bases identical to TRBD2. The V gene end was trimmed by 7 bases and the J gene end by 2 bases; junction bases not matched to a gene: 10. CDR1 and CDR2 (germline): DFQATT, SNEGSKA (reference sequence). The CDR3 consists of 15 residues. CDR3 in DNA: TGCAGTGTTTCCGCTAGCGGGGCGTTCACAGATACGCAGTATTTT. Translated: CSVSASGAFTDTQYF.

The chain couples TRBV6-5 to TRBJ2-3; 9 bases agree with TRBD2. Germline V CDR1 and CDR2: MNHEY, SVGAGI. Losses at the gene ends were 3 bases for V and 3 bases for J; bases not matched to a gene: 4. The CDR3 spans 15 residues. For the CDR3, the DNA is TGTGCCAGCAGTTATCCTGCGGGAGGGACAGATACGCAGTATTTT. Amino acid sequence: CASSYPAGGTDTQYF.

The chain uses TRBV20-1 and TRBJ2-3; TRBD1 matches at 7 bases. The V gene end was trimmed by 5 bases and the J gene end by 2 bases; junction bases not matched to a gene: 4. CDR3 size: 13 residues. Germline V gene lookup returns CDR1 DFQATT and CDR2 SNEGSKA (reference sequence). The CDR3 is CSAGDSSTDTQYF. CDR3 DNA sequence: TGCAGTGCTGGGGACAGTTCCACAGATACGCAGTATTTT.

CDR3 protein: CSAARDDSPLHF. CDR3 DNA: TGCAGTGCTGCCCGGGACGATTCACCCCTCCACTTT. The chain is built from TRBV20-1 and TRBJ1-6; a possible D gene is TRBD1 (5 bases). Trimming pared 5 bases from V and 8 bases from J, leaving 10 bases between. Looked up from germline, CDR1 is DFQATT and CDR2 is SNEGSKA (reference sequence). CDR3 length: 12 residues.

Only a few counts were recorded for this clonotype. The chain recombines TRBV5-6 with TRBJ1-2; 8 bases map to TRBD1. The V segment lost 4 bases and the J segment 6 bases; nucleotides outside the gene matches: 8. The germline V gene has CDR1 SGHDT and CDR2 YYEEEE. The CDR3 length is 14 residues. In nucleotides, the CDR3 is TGTGCCAGCAGCCTGACAGGGGTTAATAATGGCTACACCTTC. The encoded protein is CASSLTGVNNGYTF. The whole variable domain, filled in from reference TRBV5-6 and TRBJ1-2, reads DAGVTQSPTHLIKTRGQQVTLRCSPKSGHDTVSWYQQALGQGPQFIFQYYEEEERQRGNFPDRFSGHQFPNYSSELNVNALLLGDSALYLCASSLTGVNNGYTFGSGTRLTVV.

This clonotype was detected only a few times. The rearrangement links TRBV7-2 to TRBJ2-3; 8 bases are shared with TRBD2. Germline assignment: CDR1 SGHTA and CDR2 FQGNSA. The V segment lost 8 bases and the J segment 5 bases; nucleotides outside the gene matches: 15. The CDR3 runs to 16 residues. The CDR3 region is CASASLPSGSIDTQYF. CDR3 DNA: TGTGCCAGCGCCTCACTTCCCAGCGGGAGTATAGATACGCAGTATTTT.

This clonotype was seen more than once but under ten times. The chain recombines TRBV3-1 with TRBJ1-4, with 8 bases identical to TRBD1. The ends lost 4 bases at V and 3 bases at J; junction bases unmatched: 10. Looked up from germline, CDR1 is LGHDT and CDR2 is YNNKEL (reference sequence). This CDR3 has 17 residues. CDR3 nucleotide sequence: TGTGCCAGCAGCCTCCGGACAGGGCCGTCGGCTAATGAAAAACTGTTTTTT. This sequence encodes CASSLRTGPSANEKLFF.